The clone carrying this T cell receptor (beta chain) was counted at least ten times. Its antigen is unknown. Isolation per sample recovered at least 7 million PBMCs. The data are from a study of blood T cells in healthy people across ages. Study-level points and caveats: Nothing was known about donor CMV status, and this possibly confounded expanded clonotype changes. The authors considered diversity estimates from one million T cells to be underestimates. The recorded TCR beta diversity per million T cells decreased in a roughly linear manner with age.

Together with a sample-barcoded 5' primer, a J-beta primer mix was included in a second PCR lasting 7 to 11 cycles. TCRdb re-derived calls from the 5' RACE reads in MiXCR, one entry per CDR3 protein. There are hundreds of thousands of distinct CDR3 sequences in the sample; 52% occur only once, and 13% lies in the top ten. The sequence derives from a woman older than 75 in good health. The sequencing input was blood.

Here the CDR3 reads CATSDSRLGGVDDTQYF. As DNA, the CDR3 is TGTGCCACCAGTGATTCCCGACTAGGGGGGGTGGACGATACGCAGTATTTT. This chain connects TRBV24-1 to TRBJ2-3, with TRBD2 as a possible D gene (7 bases). V dropped 2 bases and J dropped 6 bases, with 20 bases sitting between them. CDR1 and CDR2 (germline): KGHDR, SFDVKD. The CDR3 contains 17 residues.